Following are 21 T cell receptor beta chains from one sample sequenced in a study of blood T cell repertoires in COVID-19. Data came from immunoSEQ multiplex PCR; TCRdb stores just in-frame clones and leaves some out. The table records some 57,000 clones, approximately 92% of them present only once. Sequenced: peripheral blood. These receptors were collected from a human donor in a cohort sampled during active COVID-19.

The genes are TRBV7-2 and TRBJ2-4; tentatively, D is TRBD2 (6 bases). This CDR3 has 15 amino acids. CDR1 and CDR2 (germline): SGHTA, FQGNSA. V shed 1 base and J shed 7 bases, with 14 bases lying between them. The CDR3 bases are TGTGCCAGCAGCTTAGGGAGGGTGACGCACAACATTCAGTACTTC. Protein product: CASSLGRVTHNIQYF.

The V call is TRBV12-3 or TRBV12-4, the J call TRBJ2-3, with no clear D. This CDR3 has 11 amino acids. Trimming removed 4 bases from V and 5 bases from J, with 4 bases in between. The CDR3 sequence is CASSYKDTQYF. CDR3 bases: TGTGCCAGCAGTTACAAAGATACGCAGTATTTT.

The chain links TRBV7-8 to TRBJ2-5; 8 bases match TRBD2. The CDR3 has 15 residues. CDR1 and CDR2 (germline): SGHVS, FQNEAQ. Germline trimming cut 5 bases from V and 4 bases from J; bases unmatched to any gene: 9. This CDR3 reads CASSRDGTSTETQYF. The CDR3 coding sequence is TGTGCCAGCAGCCGAGACGGGACTAGTACAGAGACCCAGTACTTC.

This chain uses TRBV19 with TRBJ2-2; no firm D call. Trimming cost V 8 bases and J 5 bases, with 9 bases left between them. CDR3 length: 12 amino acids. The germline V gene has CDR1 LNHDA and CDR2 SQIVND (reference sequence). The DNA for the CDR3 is TGTGCCAGTGCTGTCGAGACCGGGGAGCTGTTTTTT. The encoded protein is CASAVETGELFF.

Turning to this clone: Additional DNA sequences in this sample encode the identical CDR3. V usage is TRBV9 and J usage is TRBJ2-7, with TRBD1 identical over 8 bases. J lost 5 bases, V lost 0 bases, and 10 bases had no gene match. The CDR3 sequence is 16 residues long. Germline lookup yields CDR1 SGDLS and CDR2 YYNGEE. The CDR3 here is CASSVDQQGVTHEQYF. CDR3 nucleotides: TGTGCCAGCAGCGTAGATCAACAGGGGGTGACGCACGAGCAGTACTTC.

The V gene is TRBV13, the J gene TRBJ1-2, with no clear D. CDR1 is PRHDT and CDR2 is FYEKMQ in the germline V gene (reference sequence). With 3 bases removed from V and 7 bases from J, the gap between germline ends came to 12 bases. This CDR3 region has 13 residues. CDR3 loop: CASSFGTRGGYTF. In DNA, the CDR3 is TGTGCCAGCAGCTTCGGCACCCGGGGTGGCTACACCTTC.

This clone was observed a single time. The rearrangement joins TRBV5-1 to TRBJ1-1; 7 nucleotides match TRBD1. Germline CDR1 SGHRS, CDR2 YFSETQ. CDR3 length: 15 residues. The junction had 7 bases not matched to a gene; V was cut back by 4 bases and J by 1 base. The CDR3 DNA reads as TGCGCCAGCAGCCCCTGGACAGGAGCGAACACTGAAGCTTTCTTT. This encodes CASSPWTGANTEAFF.

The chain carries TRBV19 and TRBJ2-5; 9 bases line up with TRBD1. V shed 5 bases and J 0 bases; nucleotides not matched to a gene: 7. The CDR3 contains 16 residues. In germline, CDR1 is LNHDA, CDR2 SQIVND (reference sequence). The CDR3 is CASSGRTGEYQETQYF. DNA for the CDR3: TGTGCCAGTAGTGGGCGGACAGGGGAGTACCAAGAGACCCAGTACTTC.

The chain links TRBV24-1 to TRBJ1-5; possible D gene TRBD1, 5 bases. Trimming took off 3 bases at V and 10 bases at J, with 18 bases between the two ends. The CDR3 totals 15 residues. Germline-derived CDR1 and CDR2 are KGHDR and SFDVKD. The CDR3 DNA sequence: TGTGCCACCAGTGATGCGACCGCGGGGGTATCCCCCCAGCATTTT. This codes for CATSDATAGVSPQHF.

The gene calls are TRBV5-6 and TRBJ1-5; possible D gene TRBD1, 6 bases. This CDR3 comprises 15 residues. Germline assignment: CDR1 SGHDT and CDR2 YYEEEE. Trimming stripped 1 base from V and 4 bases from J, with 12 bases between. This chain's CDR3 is CASSLTGHLNQPQHF. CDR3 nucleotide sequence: TGTGCCAGCAGCTTGACAGGGCATTTAAATCAGCCCCAGCATTTT.

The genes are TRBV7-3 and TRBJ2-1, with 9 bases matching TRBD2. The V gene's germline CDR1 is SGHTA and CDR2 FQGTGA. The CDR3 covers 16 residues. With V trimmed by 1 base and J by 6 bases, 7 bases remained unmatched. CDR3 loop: CASSLKGLASLNEQFF. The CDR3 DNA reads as TGTGCCAGCAGCTTAAAGGGACTAGCCTCCCTCAATGAGCAGTTCTTC.

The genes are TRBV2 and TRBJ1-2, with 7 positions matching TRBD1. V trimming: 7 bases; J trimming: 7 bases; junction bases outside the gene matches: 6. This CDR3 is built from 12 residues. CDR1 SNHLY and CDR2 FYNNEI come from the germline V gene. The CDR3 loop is CASNTQGFGYTF. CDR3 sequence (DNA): TGTGCCAGCAATACACAGGGGTTTGGCTACACCTTC. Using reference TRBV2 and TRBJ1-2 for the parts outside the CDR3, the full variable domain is EPEVTQTPSHQVTQMGQEVILRCVPISNHLYFYWYRQILGQKVEFLVSFYNNEISEKSEIFDDQFSVERPDGSNFTLKIRSTKLEDSAMYFCASNTQGFGYTFGSGTRLTVV.

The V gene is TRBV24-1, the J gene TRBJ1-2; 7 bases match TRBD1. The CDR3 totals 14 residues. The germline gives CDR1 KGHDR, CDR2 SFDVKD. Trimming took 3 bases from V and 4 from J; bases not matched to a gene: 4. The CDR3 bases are TGTGCCACCAGTGATGTTGAGGGGGCCTATGGCTACACCTTC. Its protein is CATSDVEGAYGYTF.

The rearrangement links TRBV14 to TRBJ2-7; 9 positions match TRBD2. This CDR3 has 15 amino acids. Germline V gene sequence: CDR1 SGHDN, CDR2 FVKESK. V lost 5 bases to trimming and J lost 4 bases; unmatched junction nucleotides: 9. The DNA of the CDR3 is TGTGCCAGCAGCTACTCTAGCGGGGTCGTATACGAGCAGTACTTC. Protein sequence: CASSYSSGVVYEQYF. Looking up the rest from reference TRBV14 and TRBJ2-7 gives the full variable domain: EAGVTQFPSHSVIEKGQTVTLRCDPISGHDNLYWYRRVMGKEIKFLLHFVKESKQDESGMPNNRFLAERTGGTYSTLKVQPAELEDSGVYFCASSYSSGVVYEQYFGPGTRLTVT.

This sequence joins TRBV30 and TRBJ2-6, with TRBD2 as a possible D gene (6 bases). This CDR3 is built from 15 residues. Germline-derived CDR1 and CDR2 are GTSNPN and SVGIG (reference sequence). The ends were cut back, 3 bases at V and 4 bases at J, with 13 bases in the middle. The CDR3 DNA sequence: TGTGCCTGGAGACTAGCAGGGAGGGGGGCCAACGTCCTGACTTTC. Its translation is CAWRLAGRGANVLTF.

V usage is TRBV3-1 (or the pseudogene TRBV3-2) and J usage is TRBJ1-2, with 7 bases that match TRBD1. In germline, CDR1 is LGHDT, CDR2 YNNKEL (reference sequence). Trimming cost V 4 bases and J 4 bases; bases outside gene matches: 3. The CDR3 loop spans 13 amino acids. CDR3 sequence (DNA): TGTGCCAGCAGCCGACAGGGTCCCTATGGCTACACCTTC. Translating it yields CASSRQGPYGYTF.

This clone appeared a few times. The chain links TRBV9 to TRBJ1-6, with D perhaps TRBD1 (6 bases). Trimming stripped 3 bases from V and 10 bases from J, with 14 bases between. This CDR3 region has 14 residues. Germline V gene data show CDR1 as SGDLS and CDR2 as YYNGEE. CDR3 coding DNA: TGTGCCAGCAGCGGTTCCAACAGGGACTCACCCCTCCACTTT. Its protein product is CASSGSNRDSPLHF.

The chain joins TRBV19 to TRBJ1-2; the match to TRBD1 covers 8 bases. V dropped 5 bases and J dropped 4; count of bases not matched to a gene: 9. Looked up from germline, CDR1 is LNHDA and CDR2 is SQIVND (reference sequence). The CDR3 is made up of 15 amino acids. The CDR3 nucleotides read TGTGCCAGTAGTGCGGACAGGGCATTGATCTATGGCTACACCTTC. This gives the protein CASSADRALIYGYTF.

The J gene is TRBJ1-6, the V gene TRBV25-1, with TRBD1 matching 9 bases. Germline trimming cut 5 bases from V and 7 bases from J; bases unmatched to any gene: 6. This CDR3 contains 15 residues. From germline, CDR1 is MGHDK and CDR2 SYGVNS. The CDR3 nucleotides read TGTGCCAGCAGTTACAGGGGGCGGGGGAATTCACCCCTCCACTTT. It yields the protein CASSYRGRGNSPLHF.

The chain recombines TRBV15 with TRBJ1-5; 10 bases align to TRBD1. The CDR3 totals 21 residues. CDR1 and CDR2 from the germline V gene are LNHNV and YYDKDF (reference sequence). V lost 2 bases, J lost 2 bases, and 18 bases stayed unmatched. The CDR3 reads CATSRRGLGVTGGEGNQPQHF. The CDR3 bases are TGTGCCACCAGCAGACGGGGCCTGGGTGTGACAGGGGGCGAAGGCAATCAGCCCCAGCATTTT. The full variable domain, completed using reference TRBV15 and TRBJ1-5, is DAMVIQNPRYQVTQFGKPVTLSCSQTLNHNVMYWYQQKSSQAPKLLFHYYDKDFNNEADTPDNFQSRRPNTSFCFLDIRSPGLGDTAMYLCATSRRGLGVTGGEGNQPQHFGDGTRLSIL.

The DNA for the CDR3 is TGTGCCAGCAGTTTTACATTTGCGGGCAATGAGCAGTTCTTC. Residues: CASSFTFAGNEQFF. The chain combines TRBV28 with TRBJ2-1; tentatively, D is TRBD2 (5 bases). The CDR3 consists of 14 residues. Germline-derived CDR1 and CDR2 are MDHEN and SYDVKM. V was clipped by 3 bases and J by 6 bases, with 12 bases between them.